The 22 T cell receptor beta chains below come from one sample, sequenced in a study of regulatory T cells in long-lasting Graves disease. Construction of TCR beta libraries relied on iRepertoire HTBI primers and on Arm-PCR targeting CDR3 regions. Using its own MiXCR run on the multiplex PCR reads, TCRdb lists one record per CDR3 protein. This sample has under 500,000 distinct CDR3 sequences, with around 21% found just once. Time point meaning: persistent/refractory GD, antithyroid drugs over 5 years with positive TRAb. The TCR library used RNA extracted from PBMCs. The source material was peripheral blood mononuclear cells (PBMCs), sampled when the disease was refractory, from a patient treated with antithyroid drugs. The receptors originated from a female donor with Graves disease.

The sample holds many counts of this clonotype. The J gene is TRBJ1-4, the V gene TRBV6-5; no clear D gene. CDR1 and CDR2 (germline): MNHEY, SVGAGI. The CDR3 length is 16 residues. The V end lost 2 bases, the J end lost 2 bases, and 12 bases lay between the germline ends. As DNA, the CDR3 is TGTGCCAGCAGTTACACGTACGGAGCTACTAATGAAAAACTGTTTTTT. It specifies CASSYTYGATNEKLFF.

This clonotype was counted once. The rearrangement uses TRBV11-2 and TRBJ2-7, with TRBD1 as a possible D gene (6 bases). The CDR3 is 14 residues long. Per germline, CDR1 SGHAT and CDR2 FQNNGV. V was clipped by 8 bases and J by 5 bases, with 19 bases between them. Here the CDR3 DNA reads TGTGCCAGCGGCTCGGAACAGGGTGGGGACGAGCAGTACTTC. This encodes CASGSEQGGDEQYF.

The chain employs TRBV7-2 and TRBJ1-2; no reliable D call. V was pared by 2 bases and J by 5 bases, with 15 bases between. The germline CDR1 and CDR2 sequences are SGHTA and FQGNSA. This CDR3 region has 15 residues. The CDR3 DNA sequence: TGTGCCAGCAGCTTACAAAGTGCGGGCTCTTATGGCTACACCTTC. It translates to CASSLQSAGSYGYTF.

This clonotype was picked up a small number of times. This sequence joins TRBV5-6 and TRBJ2-7; D gene unclear. CDR1 and CDR2 from the germline V gene are SGHDT and YYEEEE. V was trimmed by 0 bases and J by 3 bases, leaving 19 bases between them. The CDR3 contains 17 residues. As DNA, the CDR3 is TGTGCCAGCAGCTTGGCGAGAGACTTCCCCTCAAGCTACGAGCAGTACTTC. Its translation is CASSLARDFPSSYEQYF.

This clonotype has ten or more counts. This rearrangement joins TRBV27 to TRBJ2-4; the match to TRBD2 covers 7 bases. CDR1 is MNHEY, CDR2 SMNVEV, per germline (reference sequence). The junction had 6 bases not matched to a gene; V was cut back by 4 bases and J by 0 bases. The CDR3 is 16 amino acids. Written as DNA, the CDR3 is TGTGCCAGCAGTTCTGGGCTAGCGGTAGCCAAAAACATTCAGTACTTC. Residues: CASSSGLAVAKNIQYF.

The chain combines TRBV5-1 with TRBJ2-7; D perhaps matches TRBD1 (6 bases). Trimming took off 3 bases at V and 5 bases at J, with 18 bases between the two ends. CDR1 is SGHRS, CDR2 YFSETQ, per germline. The length of the CDR3 is 15 residues. In DNA form, the CDR3 reads TGCGCCAGCAGCTATATACAGGGAGCGTTGAACGAGCAGTACTTC. Its protein is CASSYIQGALNEQYF.

This clonotype has ten or more counts. The chain uses TRBV20-1 and TRBJ1-1, with D unclear. Between the trimmed V and J ends, which lost 0 bases and 4 bases, there was a span of 12 bases. Germline CDR1 DFQATT, CDR2 SNEGSKA (reference sequence). This CDR3 is 14 amino acids long. The CDR3 nucleotides read TGCAGTGCTAGAGATGGCCCGATTTCCACTGAAGCTTTCTTT. Protein sequence: CSARDGPISTEAFF.

This clonotype has a count of ten or more. This chain links TRBV18 with TRBJ2-7, with TRBD1 matching over 9 bases. The CDR3 has 14 amino acids. The V segment lost 0 bases and the J segment 3 bases; nucleotides outside the gene matches: 0. Germline V lookup: CDR1 KGHSH, CDR2 LQKENI. The CDR3 region is CASSPPTGGYEQYF. In nucleotides, the CDR3 is TGTGCCAGCTCACCACCGACAGGGGGCTACGAGCAGTACTTC.

This clonotype showed up just a few times. Germline and junction disagree at one end, which may indicate a read error. The chain employs TRBV11-2 and TRBJ2-3, with D possibly TRBD1 on 6 matching bases. This CDR3 spans 14 amino acids. Germline V lookup: CDR1 SGHAT, CDR2 FQNNGV. CDR3 coding DNA: TGTGCCAGCAGCCAGAGTGGGGGCACAGATACGCGGTATTTT. Translated, it gives CASSQSGGTDTRYF.

In this sample, this clonotype turned up once. This chain uses TRBV12-3 or TRBV12-4 with TRBJ2-1, with D maybe TRBD2 (6 bases). The CDR3 is made up of 14 amino acids. V gave up 0 bases and J gave up 6 bases, with 9 bases separating them. The CDR3 coding sequence is TGTGCCAGCAGTTTAGCAGAGACTAGCAATGAGCAGTTCTTC. Its translation: CASSLAETSNEQFF.

This chain uses TRBV5-6 with TRBJ1-1; D might be TRBD1 (5 bases). The CDR3 length is 12 residues. The ends were cut back, 5 bases at V and 6 bases at J, with 11 bases in the middle. CDR1 and CDR2 from the germline V gene are SGHDT and YYEEEE. The DNA of the CDR3 is TGTGCCAGCAGAAAGGGGTTATCTGAAGCTTTCTTT. This translates into CASRKGLSEAFF. Together with reference TRBV5-6 and TRBJ1-1, the CDR3 gives the full variable domain: DAGVTQSPTHLIKTRGQQVTLRCSPKSGHDTVSWYQQALGQGPQFIFQYYEEEERQRGNFPDRFSGHQFPNYSSELNVNALLLGDSALYLCASRKGLSEAFFGQGTRLTVV.

V is TRBV3-1 and J is TRBJ2-5; D is unresolved. The CDR3 has 15 amino acids. Germline lookup yields CDR1 LGHDT and CDR2 YNNKEL (reference sequence). V gave up 4 bases and J gave up 1 base, with 13 bases separating them. CDR3 in amino acids: CASSPTLRIQETQYF. DNA for the CDR3: TGTGCCAGCAGCCCGACGCTAAGAATCCAAGAGACCCAGTACTTC.

The chain recombines TRBV28 with TRBJ1-5, with no clear D. V lost 6 bases to trimming and J lost 4 bases, with 13 bases between them. Germline values: CDR1 MDHEN, CDR2 SYDVKM. There are 14 residues in the CDR3. CDR3 bases: TGTGCCAGCAGCCCGTCCGGGGAGAATCAGCCCCAGCATTTT. Encoded protein: CASSPSGENQPQHF.

The V call is TRBV29-1, the J call TRBJ1-1; D remains ambiguous. Germline V gene data show CDR1 as SQVTM and CDR2 as ANQGSEA. This CDR3 is built from 16 residues. The V gene lost 5 bases and the J gene lost 0 bases, with 19 bases spanning the gap. DNA of the CDR3: TGCAGCGTTTGGTTGTTAACAGACCGATTGAACACTGAAGCTTTCTTT. This codes for CSVWLLTDRLNTEAFF.

This clonotype has at least ten counts. The V call is TRBV28, the J call TRBJ1-5; 8 nucleotides line up with TRBD1. V lost 3 bases, J lost 3 bases, and 13 bases stayed unmatched. There are 18 residues in the CDR3. Germline V CDR1 and CDR2: MDHEN, SYDVKM. The CDR3 DNA reads TGTGCCAGCAGTTTCTCTAGACAGGGGATTAGTGTCAATCAGCCCCAGCATTTT. Translation: CASSFSRQGISVNQPQHF.

The chain employs TRBV9 and TRBJ1-2; no firm D call. The CDR3 runs to 14 residues. Per germline, CDR1 SGDLS and CDR2 YYNGEE. The V and J ends lost 3 bases and 5 bases respectively, with 14 bases between them. Here the CDR3 reads CASSGERAVYGYTF. The CDR3, as DNA: TGTGCCAGCAGCGGGGAACGGGCAGTGTATGGCTACACCTTC. Looking up the rest from reference TRBV9 and TRBJ1-2 gives the full variable domain: DSGVTQTPKHLITATGQRVTLRCSPRSGDLSVYWYQQSLDQGLQFLIQYYNGEERAKGNILERFSAQQFPDLHSELNLSSLELGDSALYFCASSGERAVYGYTFGSGTRLTVV.

This clonotype was seen ten or more times. The CDR3 here is CSVAQGGLEQYF. The CDR3 nucleotides read TGCAGCGTTGCTCAGGGGGGGCTCGAGCAGTACTTC. The chain joins TRBV29-1 to TRBJ2-7; D may be TRBD1 or TRBD2 (7 bases each). The CDR3 loop spans 12 amino acids. The germline V gene has CDR1 SQVTM and CDR2 ANQGSEA. V shed 4 bases and J shed 6 bases, with 13 bases lying between them.

This clonotype was found a few times. This chain uses TRBV7-2 with TRBJ2-5; 7 nucleotides match TRBD2. Trimming removed 1 base from V and 0 bases from J; junction bases left unmatched: 5. Germline loops: CDR1 SGHTA, CDR2 FQGNSA. The CDR3 sequence is 16 residues long. CDR3 sequence reads: CASSLVPGGHQETQYF. Written as DNA, the CDR3 is TGTGCCAGCAGCTTAGTACCGGGAGGCCACCAAGAGACCCAGTACTTC. The entire variable domain, with the rest obtained from reference TRBV7-2 and TRBJ2-5, is as follows: GAGVSQSPSNKVTEKGKDVELRCDPISGHTALYWYRQSLGQGLEFLIYFQGNSAPDKSGLPSDRFSAERTGGSVSTLTIQRTQQEDSAVYLCASSLVPGGHQETQYFGPGTRLLVL.

A few counts support this clonotype. This chain joins TRBV5-4 and TRBJ1-2; D is undetermined. Germline assignment: CDR1 SGHNT and CDR2 YYREEE (reference sequence). V was trimmed by 0 bases and J by 0 bases, leaving 12 bases between them. The CDR3 is made up of 16 amino acids. CDR3 sequence reads: CASSLGETVANYGYTF. DNA for the CDR3: TGTGCCAGCAGCTTGGGAGAGACGGTAGCTAACTATGGCTACACCTTC.

There are a few counts of this clonotype. The V call is TRBV6-1, the J call TRBJ2-5; 10 positions agree with TRBD1. The DNA end lines up better with TRBJ2-7; the J call may be wrong. The CDR3 contains 18 residues. Germline loops: CDR1 MNHNS, CDR2 SASEGT. CDR3 protein: CASSDPGTGAKNLCEQYF. As DNA, the CDR3 is TGTGCCAGCAGTGACCCCGGGACAGGGGCCAAGAACCTCTGCGAGCAGTACTTC.

This clonotype was counted between two and nine times. The chain employs TRBV20-1 and TRBJ1-1; 7 bases line up with TRBD1. V shed 6 bases, J shed 2 bases, and the junction held 9 bases outside the gene matches. The CDR3 contains 14 residues. Germline CDR1 DFQATT, CDR2 SNEGSKA (reference sequence). CDR3 DNA sequence: TGCAGTGCCAGAACCGGGACAGCTAACACTGAAGCTTTCTTT. This encodes CSARTGTANTEAFF.

This clonotype was seen at least ten times. The genes are TRBV7-2 and TRBJ2-7; D is perhaps TRBD1 (6 bases). Deletions cut 2 bases from V and 3 bases from J, with 11 bases between. Germline V gene lookup returns CDR1 SGHTA and CDR2 FQGNSA. CDR3 size: 14 residues. In nucleotides, the CDR3 is TGTGCCAGCAGCTTAACGACAGGATACTACGAGCAGTACTTC. Translating it yields CASSLTTGYYEQYF.